The 27 T cell receptor beta chains below were found in one sample sequenced in a study of T cells in Graves' hyperthyroidism and ophthalmopathy (dated by TCRdb to about 2019). The protocol used for the library was multiplex PCR. This sample was sequenced with an Illumina HiSeq 2000. The TCR beta CDR3 regions were amplified from RNA transcripts. For the first round of RT-PCR on the TCR CDR3, the HTBI primer set was used together with the Qiagen OneStep RT-PCR kit. The public reads were run again by TCRdb, first through fastp at Q25 and then through MiXCR, and only productive beta chains were kept. Merged by CDR3 protein, the rows form single entries marked with the most common genes and DNA. The sample contains 660,000 or so distinct CDR3 sequences, 20% to 25% of them found a single time. Clones ranked in the top ten supply 34% of the sample. The sequenced sample was blood. All receptors derive from a man under 40 with Graves' ophthalmopathy.

The chain has TRBV4-2 and TRBJ2-2; a weak D match, TRBD1 (7 bases). The V end lost 0 bases, the J end lost 5 bases, and 13 bases lay between the germline ends. The CDR3 covers 16 residues. Germline V gene lookup returns CDR1 LGHNA and CDR2 YNFKEQ. CDR3 coding DNA: TGTGCCAGCAGCCAAGAGGGCAGGGGGAGGACCGGGGAGCTGTTTTTT. It encodes CASSQEGRGRTGELFF.

V and J are TRBV7-2 and TRBJ1-4, with D perhaps matching TRBD1 (5 bases). Germline CDR1 SGHTA, CDR2 FQGNSA. V was shortened by 5 bases and J by 7 bases, with 17 bases between the two germline ends. The CDR3 consists of 15 residues. CDR3 coding DNA: TGTGCCAGCAGCCCCTCGGCAGGGAGAGGTGAAAAACTGTTTTTT. Translation gives CASSPSAGRGEKLFF.

This clonotype was picked up many times. The chain is built from TRBV7-2 and TRBJ2-1; D gene unclear. Germline CDR1 reads SGHTA; CDR2 reads FQGNSA. The CDR3 runs to 13 residues. Trimming took 0 bases from V and 4 from J, leaving 4 bases between them. The CDR3 loop is CASSLARYNEQFF. CDR3 nucleotide sequence: TGTGCCAGCAGCTTAGCCAGATACAATGAGCAGTTCTTC.

In its sample, this clonotype was seen many times. Written as DNA, the CDR3 is TGTGCCAGCAGTTTCCCGGGCCCCGGTGGGGATACGCAGTATTTT. Translation: CASSFPGPGGDTQYF. The chain is built from TRBV27 and TRBJ2-3; D remains ambiguous. V was cut by 3 bases and J by 6 bases, with 16 bases left in between. Germline CDR1 and CDR2: MNHEY and SMNVEV (reference sequence). The CDR3 is 15 amino acids.

This clonotype has more than one count but fewer than ten. The chain couples TRBV6-2 or TRBV6-3 to TRBJ2-3; 7 bases match TRBD2. V trimming: 5 bases; J trimming: 0 bases; junction bases outside the gene matches: 5. Germline V gives CDR1 MNHEY, CDR2 SVGEGT. CDR3 length: 15 residues. The CDR3 protein is CASSKGLPSTDTQYF. The CDR3 nucleotides read TGTGCCAGCAGTAAGGGACTACCTAGCACAGATACGCAGTATTTT.

The CDR3 DNA is TGTGCCAGCAGTCTTCCGACATCGAACACCGGGGAGCTGTTTTTT. Translation: CASSLPTSNTGELFF. The chain carries TRBV28 and TRBJ2-2; unclear D gene. The V gene's germline CDR1 is MDHEN and CDR2 SYDVKM. Trimming removed 5 bases from V and 0 bases from J, with 10 bases in between. The CDR3 has 15 amino acids.

This clonotype was recorded many times. The chain recombines TRBV12-3 or TRBV12-4 with TRBJ1-2; D may be TRBD1 (5 bases). V shed 3 bases and J shed 8 bases, with 13 bases lying between them. CDR3 length equals 13 residues. DNA for the CDR3: TGTGCCAGCAGTTTTCGTCAGGGCGAAGGCTACACCTTC. Amino acid sequence: CASSFRQGEGYTF.

Regarding this clonotype: With a much larger clone just one base away, this may be a read error. CDR3 nucleotides: TGTGACAGCAGTCAACCCCCCGGCAGACAAGAGACCCAGTACTTC. Its protein is CDSSQPPGRQETQYF. The rearrangement uses TRBV28 and TRBJ2-5; no clear D. CDR3 size: 15 residues. Germline CDR1 reads MDHEN; CDR2 reads SYDVKM.

This clonotype was counted only a few times. J is TRBJ2-1 and V is TRBV6-1; the match to TRBD2 covers 14 bases. V was pared by 6 bases and J by 3 bases, with 7 bases of the junction left unmatched. The CDR3 loop spans 17 amino acids. The germline V gene encodes CDR1 MNHNS and CDR2 SASEGT. The CDR3 loop is CASSPGLAGVVYNEQFF. CDR3 in DNA: TGTGCCAGCAGCCCGGGACTAGCGGGAGTCGTCTACAATGAGCAGTTCTTC.

This clonotype was recorded once. For the CDR3, the DNA is TGTGCCAGCAGTGAAAAGACTAGCAATCAGCCCCAGCATTTT. It encodes CASSEKTSNQPQHF. The chain combines TRBV6-1 with TRBJ1-5; D not resolved. Germline assignment: CDR1 MNHNS and CDR2 SASEGT. The CDR3 runs to 14 residues. Trimming pared 2 bases from V and 0 bases from J, leaving 5 bases between.

The V call is TRBV12-3 or TRBV12-4, the J call TRBJ2-7, with TRBD2 identical over 11 bases. J was trimmed by 5 bases and V by 3 bases; bases with no gene match: 3. The CDR3 is 14 amino acids. CDR3 loop: CASSFSSGGNEQYF. The CDR3 bases are TGTGCCAGCAGTTTTTCTAGCGGGGGGAACGAGCAGTACTTC.

This clonotype was observed once. V usage is TRBV27 and J usage is TRBJ1-6; tentative D call: TRBD1 (5 bases). V dropped 3 bases and J dropped 10 bases, with 13 bases sitting between them. The CDR3 length is 14 residues. Germline V lookup: CDR1 MNHEY, CDR2 SMNVEV (reference sequence). Here the CDR3 reads CASSFGGIRSPLHF. Written as DNA, the CDR3 is TGTGCCAGCAGTTTCGGGGGGATTCGGTCACCCCTCCACTTT.

This clonotype was observed many times. This sequence joins TRBV3-1 and TRBJ1-5; D call uncertain. Germline CDR1 LGHDT, CDR2 YNNKEL (reference sequence). This CDR3 contains 15 residues. The V gene lost 1 base and the J gene lost 2 bases, with 9 bases spanning the gap. CDR3 DNA: TGTGCCAGCAGCCAAGGTAATAGTGGCAATCAGCCCCAGCATTTT. Amino acids: CASSQGNSGNQPQHF.

With regard to this clonotype: Possible read error: a much larger clone is one base away. V gene TRBV12-3 or TRBV12-4 combines with J gene TRBJ2-1; the match to TRBD2 covers 8 bases. The CDR3 consists of 15 residues. The CDR3 spells CASRLGVAGNNVQFF. The CDR3 region has the DNA TGTGCCAGCAGACTCGGGGTAGCGGGGAACAATGTGCAGTTCTTC.

This clonotype was observed at least ten times. V usage is TRBV20-1 and J usage is TRBJ1-1; D is unresolved. Germline CDR1 and CDR2: DFQATT and SNEGSKA (reference sequence). The CDR3 totals 12 residues. With 3 bases removed from V and 6 bases from J, the gap between germline ends came to 11 bases. CDR3 sequence (DNA): TGCAGTGCTAGCCAGGTGGGCGCTGAAGCTTTCTTT. Protein: CSASQVGAEAFF.

This clonotype was recorded only once. The gene calls are TRBV30 and TRBJ1-5; D is unresolved. Between the trimmed V and J ends, which lost 4 bases and 0 bases, there was a span of 7 bases. This CDR3 has 13 amino acids. Germline-derived CDR1 and CDR2 are GTSNPN and SVGIG (reference sequence). The CDR3 DNA follows: TGTGCCTGGACAGAGAATAGCAATCAGCCCCAGCATTTT. Its translation: CAWTENSNQPQHF.

This clonotype was observed a few times. The rearrangement links TRBV14 to TRBJ2-3, with D perhaps matching TRBD2 (7 bases). V was shortened by 0 bases and J by 1 base, with 17 bases between the two germline ends. Germline CDR1 and CDR2: SGHDN and FVKESK. The length of the CDR3 is 18 residues. This CDR3 is CASSQDRGAGAGTDTQYF. Here the CDR3 DNA reads TGTGCCAGCAGCCAAGATCGGGGGGCGGGAGCCGGCACAGATACGCAGTATTTT.

This clonotype was counted many times. V usage is TRBV3-1 and J usage is TRBJ2-7; 9 bases map to TRBD2. V shed 5 bases and J 2 bases; nucleotides not matched to a gene: 1. CDR1 is LGHDT and CDR2 is YNNKEL in the germline V gene (reference sequence). The CDR3 extends over 13 amino acids. This CDR3 is CASSGGRAYEQYF. The CDR3 coding sequence is TGTGCCAGCAGCGGCGGGAGGGCCTACGAGCAGTACTTC.

This clonotype was found a few times. Being one base from a much bigger clone, this may be a read error. The missing conserved phenylalanine or tryptophan at the end of this CDR3 makes a read error likely. The CDR3 sequence: CAWSVRLPGTEAFL. The DNA for the CDR3 is TGTGCCTGGAGTGTTCGACTGCCGGGCACTGAAGCTTTCCTT. The V gene is TRBV30, the J gene TRBJ1-1; D call uncertain. The CDR3 length is 14 residues. Trimming removed 0 bases from V and 4 bases from J, with 12 bases in between. Germline lookup yields CDR1 GTSNPN and CDR2 SVGIG (reference sequence).

J is TRBJ2-5 and V is TRBV6-2 or TRBV6-3; 8 bases match TRBD1. There are 14 residues in the CDR3. Unmatched junction bases numbered 4, after V lost 4 bases and J lost 3 bases. CDR1 is MNHEY and CDR2 is SVGEGT in the germline V gene. The CDR3 coding sequence is TGTGCCAGCAGTTCCCACAGGGGGGAAGAGACCCAGTACTTC. Residues: CASSSHRGEETQYF.

The chain employs TRBV20-1 and TRBJ2-1; possibly TRBD2 for D (6 bases). With 1 base removed from V and 1 base from J, the gap between germline ends came to 26 bases. The germline gives CDR1 DFQATT, CDR2 SNEGSKA (reference sequence). This CDR3 has 20 residues. The CDR3 loop is CSARGRRDGKNLRSYNEQFF. For the CDR3, the DNA is TGCAGTGCTAGAGGGCGGCGGGATGGTAAAAATTTGAGGTCCTACAATGAGCAGTTCTTC.

This clonotype occurred many times. The chain joins TRBV12-3 or TRBV12-4 to TRBJ2-7; 7 bases fit TRBD2. The V and J ends lost 6 bases and 2 bases, in that order; junction bases with no gene match: 7. This CDR3 has 14 amino acids. The CDR3 nucleotides are TGTGCCAGCAGCCCCTACGGGGGGACCTACGAGCAGTACTTC. Translating it yields CASSPYGGTYEQYF.

This clonotype has a handful of counts. This chain joins TRBV20-1 and TRBJ2-3, with TRBD2 identical over 12 bases. CDR1 DFQATT and CDR2 SNEGSKA come from the germline V gene (reference sequence). This CDR3 is 18 amino acids long. V was pared by 1 base and J by 2 bases, with 10 bases of the junction left unmatched. DNA of the CDR3: TGCAGTGCTAGAGTGCGACTAGCGGGAGTTCTAAACACAGATACGCAGTATTTT. This sequence encodes CSARVRLAGVLNTDTQYF.

This sequence joins TRBV28 and TRBJ2-3; tentatively, D is TRBD2 (6 bases). Germline assignment: CDR1 MDHEN and CDR2 SYDVKM. There are 16 residues in the CDR3. With 3 bases removed from V and 4 bases from J, the gap between germline ends came to 17 bases. The CDR3 DNA reads TGTGCCAGCAGTTTTAGACTAGGGGTTATCGCAGATACGCAGTATTTT. It yields the protein CASSFRLGVIADTQYF.

This clonotype was detected only a few times. The chain joins TRBV7-9 to TRBJ2-7, with 9 bases lining up with TRBD1. Per germline, CDR1 SEHNR and CDR2 FQNEAQ (reference sequence). This CDR3 contains 13 residues. V lost 9 bases, J lost 3 bases, and 6 bases stayed unmatched. CDR3 amino acids: CASGEGQGYEQYF. In DNA, the CDR3 is TGTGCCAGTGGAGAGGGACAGGGCTACGAGCAGTACTTC. The full variable domain, with the rest looked up from reference TRBV7-9 and TRBJ2-7, is DTGVSQNPRHKITKRGQNVTFRCDPISEHNRLYWYRQTLGQGPEFLTYFQNEAQLEKSRLLSDRFSAERPKGSFSTLEIQRTEQGDSAMYLCASGEGQGYEQYFGPGTRLTVT.

The rearrangement links TRBV2 to TRBJ2-1; 7 bases agree with TRBD2. Germline values: CDR1 SNHLY, CDR2 FYNNEI. The CDR3 covers 15 residues. V lost 2 bases and J lost 7; bases outside the gene matches: 8. DNA for the CDR3: TGTGCCAGCAGTGAACGGGAGGCGTTATTGAATGAGCAGTTCTTC. This encodes CASSEREALLNEQFF.

This clonotype was picked up a small number of times. The chain combines TRBV7-9 with TRBJ2-7; D possibly corresponds to TRBD2 (7 bases). V dropped 5 bases and J dropped 3 bases, with 26 bases sitting between them. This CDR3 has 18 residues. Germline lookup yields CDR1 SEHNR and CDR2 FQNEAQ (reference sequence). CDR3 nucleotides: TGTGCCAGCAGCCCATCTAAGGGGGAGGGCCCATCCTTCTACGAGCAGTACTTC. Encoded protein: CASSPSKGEGPSFYEQYF.